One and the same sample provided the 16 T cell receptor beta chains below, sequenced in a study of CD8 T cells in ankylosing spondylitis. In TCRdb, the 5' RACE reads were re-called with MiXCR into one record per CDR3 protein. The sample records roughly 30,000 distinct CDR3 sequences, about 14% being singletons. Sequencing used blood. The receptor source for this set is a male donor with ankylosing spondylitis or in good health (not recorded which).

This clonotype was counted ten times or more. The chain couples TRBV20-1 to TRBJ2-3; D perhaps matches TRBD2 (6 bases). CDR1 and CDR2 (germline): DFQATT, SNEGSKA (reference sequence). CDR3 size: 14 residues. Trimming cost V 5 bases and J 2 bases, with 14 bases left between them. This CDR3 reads CSADRDSYTDTQYF. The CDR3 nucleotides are TGCAGTGCTGACCGGGACTCCTACACAGATACGCAGTATTTT.

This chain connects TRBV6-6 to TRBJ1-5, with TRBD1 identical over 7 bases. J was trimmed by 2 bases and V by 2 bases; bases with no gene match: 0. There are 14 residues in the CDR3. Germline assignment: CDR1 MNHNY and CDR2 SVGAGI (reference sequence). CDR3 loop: CASSYGQGNQPQHF. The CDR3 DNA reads TGTGCCAGCAGTTACGGACAGGGCAATCAGCCCCAGCATTTT.

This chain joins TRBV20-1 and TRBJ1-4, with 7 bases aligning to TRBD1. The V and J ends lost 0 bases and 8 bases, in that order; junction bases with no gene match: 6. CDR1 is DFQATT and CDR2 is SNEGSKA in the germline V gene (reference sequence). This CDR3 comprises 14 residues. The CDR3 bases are TGCAGTGCTAGAGATTGGCAGGGGGGGGAAAAACTGTTTTTT. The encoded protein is CSARDWQGGEKLFF.

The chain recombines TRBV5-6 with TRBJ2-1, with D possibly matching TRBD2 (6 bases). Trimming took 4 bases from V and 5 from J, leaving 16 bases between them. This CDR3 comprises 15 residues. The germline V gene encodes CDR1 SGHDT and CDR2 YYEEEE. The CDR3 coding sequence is TGTGCCAGCAGCCACCATAGCGGAGGGGACAATGAGCAGTTCTTC. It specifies CASSHHSGGDNEQFF.

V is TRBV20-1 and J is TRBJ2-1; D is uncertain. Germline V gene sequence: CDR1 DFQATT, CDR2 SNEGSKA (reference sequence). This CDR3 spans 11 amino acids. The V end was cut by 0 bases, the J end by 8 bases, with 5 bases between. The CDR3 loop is CSARDTYEQFF. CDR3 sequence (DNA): TGCAGTGCTAGAGATACGTATGAGCAGTTCTTC.

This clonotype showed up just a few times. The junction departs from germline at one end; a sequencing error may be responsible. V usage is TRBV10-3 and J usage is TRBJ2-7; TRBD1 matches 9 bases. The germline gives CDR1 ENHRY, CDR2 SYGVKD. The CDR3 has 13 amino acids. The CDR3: CAINEDRGFEQYF. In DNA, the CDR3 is TGTGCCATCAATGAGGACAGGGGATTCGAGCAGTACTTC.

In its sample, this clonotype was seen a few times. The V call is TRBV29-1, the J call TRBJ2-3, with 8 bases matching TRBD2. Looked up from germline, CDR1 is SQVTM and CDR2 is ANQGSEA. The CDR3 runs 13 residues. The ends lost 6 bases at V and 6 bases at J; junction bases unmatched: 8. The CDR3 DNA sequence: TGCAGCGTGGGAAGCGGGAGTGGGGATACGCAGTATTTT. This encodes CSVGSGSGDTQYF.

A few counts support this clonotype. The CDR3 loop is CASGLVTSNYEQYV. DNA of the CDR3: TGTGCTAGTGGTTTGGTAACTAGCAACTACGAGCAGTACGTC. The rearrangement joins TRBV12-5 to TRBJ2-7, with D perhaps matching TRBD2 (6 bases). Germline CDR1 and CDR2: LGHNT and FRNRAP. The V end was cut by 0 bases, the J end by 3 bases, with 9 bases between. CDR3 length: 14 amino acids.

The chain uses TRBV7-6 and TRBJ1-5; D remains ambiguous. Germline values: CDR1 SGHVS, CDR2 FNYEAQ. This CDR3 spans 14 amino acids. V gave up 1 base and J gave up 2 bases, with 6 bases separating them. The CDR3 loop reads CASSLGGRNQPQHF. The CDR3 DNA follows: TGTGCCAGCAGCTTAGGGGGTCGCAATCAGCCCCAGCATTTT. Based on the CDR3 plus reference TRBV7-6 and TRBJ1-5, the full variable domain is GAGVSQSPRYKVTKRGQDVALRCDPISGHVSLYWYRQALGQGPEFLTYFNYEAQQDKSGLPNDRFSAERPEGSISTLTIQRTEQRDSAMYRCASSLGGRNQPQHFGDGTRLSIL.

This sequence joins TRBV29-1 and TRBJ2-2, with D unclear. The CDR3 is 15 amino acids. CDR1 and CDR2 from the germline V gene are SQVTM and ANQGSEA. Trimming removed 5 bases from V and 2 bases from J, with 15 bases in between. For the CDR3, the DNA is TGCAGCGTTCGGTTCCCAGGTTCCAACACCGGGGAGCTGTTTTTT. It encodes CSVRFPGSNTGELFF.

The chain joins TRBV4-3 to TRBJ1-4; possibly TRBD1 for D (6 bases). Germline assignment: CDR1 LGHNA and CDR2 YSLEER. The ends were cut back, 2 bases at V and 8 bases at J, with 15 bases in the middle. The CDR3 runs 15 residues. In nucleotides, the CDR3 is TGCGCCAGCAGCCAACAACAGGGAAGAGGGGAAAAACTGTTTTTT. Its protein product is CASSQQQGRGEKLFF.

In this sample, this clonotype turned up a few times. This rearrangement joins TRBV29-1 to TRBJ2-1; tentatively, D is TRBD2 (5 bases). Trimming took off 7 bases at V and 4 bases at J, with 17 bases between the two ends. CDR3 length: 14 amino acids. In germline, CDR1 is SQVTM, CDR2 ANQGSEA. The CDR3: CSARRAETYNEQFF. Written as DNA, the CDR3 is TGCAGCGCCCGGAGAGCGGAAACGTACAATGAGCAGTTCTTC.

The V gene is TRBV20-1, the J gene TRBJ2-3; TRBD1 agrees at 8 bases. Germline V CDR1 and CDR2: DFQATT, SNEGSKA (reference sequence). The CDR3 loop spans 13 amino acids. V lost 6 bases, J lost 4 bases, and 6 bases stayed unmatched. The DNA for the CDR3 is TGCAGTGCCCCGACAGGGGAATCAGATACGCAGTATTTT. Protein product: CSAPTGESDTQYF.

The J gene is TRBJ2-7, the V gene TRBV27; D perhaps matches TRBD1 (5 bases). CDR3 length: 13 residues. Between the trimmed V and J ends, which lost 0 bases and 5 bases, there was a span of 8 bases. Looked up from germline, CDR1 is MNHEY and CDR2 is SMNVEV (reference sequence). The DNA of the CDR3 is TGTGCCAGCAGTTTATCGACAGCTGACGAGCAGTACTTC. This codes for CASSLSTADEQYF.

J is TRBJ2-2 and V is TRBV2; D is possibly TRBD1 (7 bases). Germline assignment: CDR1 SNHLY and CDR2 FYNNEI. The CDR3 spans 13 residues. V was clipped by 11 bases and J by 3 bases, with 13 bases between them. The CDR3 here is CAGQGEDTGELFF. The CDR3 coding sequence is TGTGCCGGCCAGGGGGAGGACACCGGGGAGCTGTTTTTT.

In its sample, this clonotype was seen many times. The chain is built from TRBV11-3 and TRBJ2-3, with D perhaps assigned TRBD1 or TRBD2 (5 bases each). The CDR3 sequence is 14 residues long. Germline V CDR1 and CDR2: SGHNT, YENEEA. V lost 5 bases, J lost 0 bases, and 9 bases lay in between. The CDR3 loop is CASSLGRSTDTQYF. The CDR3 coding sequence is TGTGCCAGCAGCCTGGGACGTAGCACAGATACGCAGTATTTT. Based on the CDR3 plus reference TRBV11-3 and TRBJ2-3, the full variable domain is EAGVVQSPRYKIIEKKQPVAFWCNPISGHNTLYWYLQNLGQGPELLIRYENEEAVDDSQLPKDRFSAERLKGVDSTLKIQPAELGDSAVYLCASSLGRSTDTQYFGPGTRLTVL.